This T cell receptor (beta chain) was found in a study of blood T cell repertoires in COVID-19. Overall study: Sites across the United States, Italy and Spain contributed samples from acute and convalescent COVID-19. PBMCs, B-cell-depleted T cells, or T cells were the source of the cDNA or gDNA that made up the material.

The CDR3 contains 13 residues. The germline gives CDR1 SGHNT, CDR2 YYREEE (reference sequence). With 3 bases removed from V and 6 bases from J, the gap between germline ends came to 12 bases. In the source study's methods: Nucleated cell number was recorded as an estimate derived from reference gene primer amplification. Profiling relied on immunoSEQ multiplex PCR, and the TCRdb table lists in-frame clones only, not all of them. The V and J calls and clone size come from that table; D and trimming were worked out from the DNA. The table records under 250,000 clones, 88% of them present only once. The sample taken for sequencing was peripheral blood. The clonotype comes from a man older than 75 with acute or convalescent COVID-19. The V gene is TRBV5-4, the J gene TRBJ2-5, with D perhaps matching TRBD2 (6 bases). CDR3 region: CASSSAGRQTQYF. CDR3 sequence (DNA): TGTGCCAGCAGCTCAGCAGGGAGGCAGACCCAGTACTTC.